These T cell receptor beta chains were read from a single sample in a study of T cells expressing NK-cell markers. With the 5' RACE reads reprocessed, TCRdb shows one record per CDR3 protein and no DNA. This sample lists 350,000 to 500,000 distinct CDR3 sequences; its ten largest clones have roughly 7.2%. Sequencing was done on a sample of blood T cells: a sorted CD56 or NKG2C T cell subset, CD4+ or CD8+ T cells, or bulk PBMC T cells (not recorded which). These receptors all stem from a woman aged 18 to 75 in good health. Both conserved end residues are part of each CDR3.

CASSLVEGRTEAFF,TRBV7-2,TRBJ1-1
CATSDLRQDGYTF,TRBV24-1,TRBJ1-2
CASSLVAGLSYEQYF,TRBV6-2/TRBV6-3,TRBJ2-7
CASSFRLESSYNEQFF,TRBV7-8,TRBJ2-1
CASRFNYEQYF,TRBV6-2/TRBV6-3,TRBJ2-7
CASSQQLTGTRNDNEQFF,TRBV4-3,TRBJ2-1
CASSSTSGSFGYNEQFF,TRBV7-3,TRBJ2-1
CASSLRQSRDITDTQYF,TRBV7-2,TRBJ2-3
CATSRTPSGSPYEQYF,TRBV15,TRBJ2-7
CASSHSAQQFF,TRBV2,TRBJ2-1
CASSPPDLAGGLNEQFF,TRBV12-3/TRBV12-4,TRBJ2-1
CASSPMGGGSGNTIYF,TRBV7-2,TRBJ1-3
CSATSGSPGREQFF,TRBV20-1,TRBJ2-1
CAISEQETQYF,TRBV10-3,TRBJ2-5
CASSQDLIREVDQPQHF,TRBV4-3,TRBJ1-5
CSVALGGASETQYF,TRBV29-1,TRBJ2-5
CASSFRTVSYNEQFF,TRBV12-3/TRBV12-4,TRBJ2-1
CASGFGLAGAVQETQYF,TRBV12-5,TRBJ2-5
CSITAGGPKTGELFF,TRBV29-1,TRBJ2-2
CASSISGTTEQYF,TRBV19,TRBJ2-7
CASSSWTGVEGELFF,TRBV5-4,TRBJ2-2
CASSQIPMNTEAFF,TRBV7-2,TRBJ1-1
CASSFIRDRGLIPGEQFF,TRBV12-3/TRBV12-4,TRBJ2-1
CASSPGLAGINEQFF,TRBV5-1,TRBJ2-1
CASSSLPSGANVLTF,TRBV12-3/TRBV12-4,TRBJ2-6
CAWSVDLAREKLFF,TRBV30,TRBJ1-4
CASSFRGATDTQYF,TRBV7-9,TRBJ2-3
CASSQLGPAFEAFF,TRBV7-9,TRBJ1-1
CASSMDRGDKGPYEQYF,TRBV28,TRBJ2-7
CATGGRNTGELFF,TRBV24-1,TRBJ2-2
CASSLSRTGDLGGYTF,TRBV27,TRBJ1-2
CASSLTLAGVWKTQYF,TRBV28,TRBJ2-5
CASSFLYGAEAFF,TRBV7-3,TRBJ1-1
CASFWTSGTYEQYF,TRBV6-2/TRBV6-3,TRBJ2-7
CASSTDSGFYGYTF,TRBV18,TRBJ1-2
CASSQGFRELFF,TRBV4-3,TRBJ2-2
CASSPGTGATGELFF,TRBV6-1,TRBJ2-2
CATSPGLLNYGYTF,TRBV19,TRBJ1-2